This T cell receptor beta chain stems from a study of T cell repertoires in cytomegalovirus infection. The wider study: Based on public TCR beta signatures, there were indications of CMV infection and of a matching HLA type.

The CDR3 is made up of 13 amino acids. Germline V gene sequence: CDR1 SGHNT, CDR2 YYREEE (reference sequence). With 4 bases clipped from V and 2 bases from J, the junction kept 3 bases outside the gene matches. This clonotype turned up a few times. The antigen is unknown. TCRdb re-analysed the reads in MiXCR, keeping a single row per CDR3 protein. Among a few hundred thousand distinct CDR3 sequences, approximately 40% were seen once, and the ten largest hold 48%. The source was cultured PBMCs, collected from culture after CMV antigen stimulation. The source of this sequence is a human donor in good health (CMV status not recorded). Some clones in this sample may be carry-over from other donors' samples. The chain employs TRBV5-4 and TRBJ2-7, with 7 bases fitting TRBD1. The CDR3 nucleotides are TGTGCCAGCAGCCACGGGACAGCCTACGAGCAGTACTTC. This encodes CASSHGTAYEQYF. The entire variable domain, with the rest obtained from reference TRBV5-4 and TRBJ2-7, is as follows: ETGVTQSPTHLIKTRGQQVTLRCSSQSGHNTVSWYQQALGQGPQFIFQYYREEENGRGNFPPRFSGLQFPNYSSELNVNALELDDSALYLCASSHGTAYEQYFGPGTRLTVT.